A single sample gave rise to the 13 T cell receptor beta chains below, sequenced in a study of shared clonotypes between healthy human individuals (TCRdb year 2020). CD8 naive samples consisted of CD45RO-negative cells that were positively selected for CCR7, yielding a CD45RA+CCR7+ population without TemRA cells. Library creation used the immunoSEQ multiplex PCR assay. Not all clones reach the TCRdb copy of this immuneACCESS table, which keeps in-frame sequences only. Checked studies attribute under half of the gap to unresolved V genes and leave the rest unexplained. For this sample there are about 2.1 million clones; about 92% appear just once. The ten largest make up around 1.7% of the sample. Sample: naive CD8+ T cells from PBMCs. The meaning of the sample's cell subset or site label: CD45RA+CCR7+. These receptors all come from a man between 18 and 35 years old in good health. Some clones in this sample may be carry-over from other donors' samples.

V gene TRBV19 combines with J gene TRBJ2-3, with D maybe TRBD2 (5 bases). Trimming left V 10 bases short and J 3 bases short, with 14 bases between. Germline assignment: CDR1 LNHDA and CDR2 SQIVND (reference sequence). The CDR3 sequence is 13 residues long. The CDR3 DNA is TGTGCCACCTCCTACGGCGGGACAGATACGCAGTATTTT. Amino acid sequence: CATSYGGTDTQYF.

This clone was detected once. This rearrangement joins TRBV5-1 to TRBJ2-1; TRBD2 might be the D (5 bases). V was trimmed by 1 base and J by 0 bases, leaving 11 bases between them. The germline CDR1 and CDR2 sequences are SGHRS and YFSETQ. The length of the CDR3 is 16 residues. This CDR3 reads CASSLWLAGSYNEQFF. The CDR3 region has the DNA TGCGCCAGCAGCTTGTGGCTAGCTGGCTCCTACAATGAGCAGTTCTTC.

The chain joins TRBV5-4 to TRBJ1-2; weak D call: TRBD1 (5 bases). The CDR3 loop spans 14 amino acids. V was cut by 0 bases and J by 4 bases, with 10 bases left in between. Germline CDR1 and CDR2: SGHNT and YYREEE (reference sequence). CDR3 residues: CASSLEWGGYGYTF. The CDR3 nucleotides are TGTGCCAGCAGCTTGGAATGGGGCGGCTATGGCTACACCTTC. The whole variable domain, filled in from reference TRBV5-4 and TRBJ1-2, reads ETGVTQSPTHLIKTRGQQVTLRCSSQSGHNTVSWYQQALGQGPQFIFQYYREEENGRGNFPPRFSGLQFPNYSSELNVNALELDDSALYLCASSLEWGGYGYTFGSGTRLTVV.

On this clone itself: Other DNA sequences from this sample encode an identical CDR3 as well. The V and J genes are TRBV9 and TRBJ2-1; no firm D call. Deletions cut 0 bases from V and 10 bases from J, with 11 bases between. From germline, CDR1 is SGDLS and CDR2 YYNGEE. The CDR3 is made up of 13 amino acids. The CDR3 nucleotides are TGTGCCAGCAGCGTAGGAGACTCCGGGGAGCAGTTCTTC. Translated, it gives CASSVGDSGEQFF.

CDR3 sequence reads: CASGSSSPTGAASEQYF. In nucleotides, the CDR3 is TGTGCTAGTGGTTCTTCCAGCCCAACAGGGGCGGCGAGCGAGCAGTACTTC. The chain carries TRBV12-5 and TRBJ2-7; the match to TRBD1 covers 7 bases. Trimming removed 4 bases from V and 6 bases from J; junction bases left unmatched: 18. This CDR3 spans 17 amino acids. Looked up from germline, CDR1 is LGHNT and CDR2 is FRNRAP.

The chain recombines TRBV11-2 with TRBJ2-7; D call uncertain. CDR3 length: 14 residues. Germline values: CDR1 SGHAT, CDR2 FQNNGV. V was clipped by 1 base and J by 2 bases, with 9 bases between them. CDR3 sequence: CASSLAVKAYEQYF. CDR3 coding DNA: TGTGCCAGCAGCTTAGCGGTGAAAGCCTACGAGCAGTACTTC.

This clone was detected a few times. This sequence joins TRBV2 and TRBJ2-7; the D gene is possibly TRBD1 (5 bases). V shed 1 base and J shed 7 bases, with 14 bases lying between them. This CDR3 has 14 amino acids. Germline CDR1 is SNHLY and CDR2 is FYNNEI. DNA for the CDR3: TGTGCCAGCAGTGAAGGGGGCTTAGCAGGGGAGCAGTACTTC. This translates into CASSEGGLAGEQYF.

Note on this clone: Other DNA sequences in this sample translate to the same CDR3. The chain joins TRBV27 to TRBJ2-1; 10 bases fit TRBD1. Germline CDR1 MNHEY, CDR2 SMNVEV (reference sequence). This CDR3 has 15 amino acids. The V segment lost 5 bases and the J segment 4 bases; nucleotides outside the gene matches: 5. CDR3 amino acids: CASSTRDRGYNEQFF. CDR3 nucleotides: TGTGCCAGCAGTACCCGGGACAGGGGTTACAATGAGCAGTTCTTC.

The rearrangement uses TRBV11-2 and TRBJ2-1; no definite D call. Germline-derived CDR1 and CDR2 are SGHAT and FQNNGV. The length of the CDR3 is 14 residues. V lost 0 bases, J lost 6 bases, and 9 bases lay in between. Written as DNA, the CDR3 is TGTGCCAGCAGCTTAGAGGCAGGTTCCAATGAGCAGTTCTTC. Translation gives CASSLEAGSNEQFF.

The chain joins TRBV29-1 to TRBJ2-5; 11 bases line up with TRBD2. The CDR3 loop spans 15 amino acids. CDR1 and CDR2 from the germline V gene are SQVTM and ANQGSEA. With V trimmed by 7 bases and J by 4 bases, 11 bases remained unmatched. The CDR3, as DNA: TGCAGCGCCGAGGAGGGCCTAGCGGGAGGAGAGACCCAGTACTTC. It codes for CSAEEGLAGGETQYF.

This chain connects TRBV7-9 to TRBJ1-4; 7 positions agree with TRBD1. Germline CDR1 SEHNR, CDR2 FQNEAQ (reference sequence). The V segment lost 5 bases and the J segment 1 base; nucleotides outside the gene matches: 7. This CDR3 spans 16 amino acids. The CDR3 sequence: CASSLWTGGTNEKLFF. In nucleotides, the CDR3 is TGTGCCAGCAGCCTCTGGACAGGAGGAACTAATGAAAAACTGTTTTTT.

The chain couples TRBV7-3 to TRBJ1-5; 7 positions agree with TRBD1. Germline CDR1 reads SGHTA; CDR2 reads FQGTGA. V lost 3 bases to trimming and J lost 2 bases; unmatched junction nucleotides: 4. This CDR3 has 15 residues. The CDR3 nucleotides read TGTGCCAGCAGCTTGACAGGGTTAGGCAATCAGCCCCAGCATTTT. This sequence encodes CASSLTGLGNQPQHF.

With respect to this clone: The sample carries other DNA sequences with the same CDR3. V and J are TRBV7-9 and TRBJ1-1; 9 bases map to TRBD1. This CDR3 is built from 14 residues. V lost 4 bases to trimming and J lost 3 bases; unmatched junction nucleotides: 3. Per the germline V gene, CDR1 is SEHNR and CDR2 is FQNEAQ (reference sequence). CDR3 nucleotide sequence: TGTGCCAGCAGCTCCAGGACAGGGGACACTGAAGCTTTCTTT. This translates into CASSSRTGDTEAFF.